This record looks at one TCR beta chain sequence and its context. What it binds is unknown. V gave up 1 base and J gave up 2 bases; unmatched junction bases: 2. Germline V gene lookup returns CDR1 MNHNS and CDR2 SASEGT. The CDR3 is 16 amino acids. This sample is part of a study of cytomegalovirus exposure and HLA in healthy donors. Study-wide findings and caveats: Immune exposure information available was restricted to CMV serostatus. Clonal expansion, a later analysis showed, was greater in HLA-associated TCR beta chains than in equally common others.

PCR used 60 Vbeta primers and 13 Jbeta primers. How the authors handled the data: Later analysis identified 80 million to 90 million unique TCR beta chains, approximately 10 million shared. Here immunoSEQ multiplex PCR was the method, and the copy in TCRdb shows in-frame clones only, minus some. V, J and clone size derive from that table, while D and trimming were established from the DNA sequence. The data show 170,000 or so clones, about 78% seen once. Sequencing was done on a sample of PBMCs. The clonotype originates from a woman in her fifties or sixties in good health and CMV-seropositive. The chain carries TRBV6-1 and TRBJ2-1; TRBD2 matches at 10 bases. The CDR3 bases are TGTGCCAGCAGTGAAGGGAGCGGGGGGGCCTACAATGAGCAGTTCTTC. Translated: CASSEGSGGAYNEQFF.